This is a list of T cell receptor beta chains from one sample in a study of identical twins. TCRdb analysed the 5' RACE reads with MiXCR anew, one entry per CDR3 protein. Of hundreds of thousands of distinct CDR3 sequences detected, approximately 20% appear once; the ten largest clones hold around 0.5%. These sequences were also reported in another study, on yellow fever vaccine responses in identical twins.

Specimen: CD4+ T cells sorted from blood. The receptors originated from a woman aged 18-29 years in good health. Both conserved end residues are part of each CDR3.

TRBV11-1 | CASSLDGWPLTGANVLTF
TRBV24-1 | CATSDPPGEQYF
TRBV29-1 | CSVATGGRTEAFF
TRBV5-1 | CASTLMRLAENEQFF
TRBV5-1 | CASSRVEAEAKNIQYF
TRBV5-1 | CASTSGTDNSPLHF
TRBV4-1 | CASSLSGTSGRRQETQYF
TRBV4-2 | CASSQDLAGWDEQYF
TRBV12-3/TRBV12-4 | CASSVGRVLYNEQFF
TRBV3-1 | CASSQALGSSYNEQFF
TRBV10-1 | CASSDSGQGFTGELFF
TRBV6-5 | CASSYSGWATDTQYF
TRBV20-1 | CSARVAGENYGYTF
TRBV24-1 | CATSDSRGGVYNEQFF
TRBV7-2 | CASSLISTPTYEQYF
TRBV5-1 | CASTSGDGVTEAFF
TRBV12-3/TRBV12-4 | CATGTGLTNYGYTF
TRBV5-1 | CASKTGHLADTQYF
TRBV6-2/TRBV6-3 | CASTLGRTSSGNTIYF
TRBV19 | CASNRAGGPGEQYF
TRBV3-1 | CASSRGEIAESSYNEQFF
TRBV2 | CASSEVASGGSYNEQFF
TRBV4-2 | CASSLGLPAGSQETQYF
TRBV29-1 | CSVDTPLYGYTF
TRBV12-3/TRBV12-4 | CASNYRALYGYTF
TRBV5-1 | CASSSGQTYNEQFF
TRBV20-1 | CSARGQDQPQHF
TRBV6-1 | CASSEREAFF
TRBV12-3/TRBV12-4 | CASSPGTEAFF
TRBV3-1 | CASSQVSGLAGPTGELFF
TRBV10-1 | CASSESIGRGTETQYF
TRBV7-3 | CASSSNTGTGYDTQYF
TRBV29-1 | CSVLVGALYNEQFF
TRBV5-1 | CASSPRTSGDSLSYNEQFF
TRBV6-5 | CASSYPITGQMNTEAFF
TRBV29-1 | CSVEGTGLWYGELFF
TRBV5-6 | CASSLGDEQYF
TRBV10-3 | CAISESIQGTYNEQFF
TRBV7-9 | CASSPPGGVRDTQYF